The 22 T cell receptor beta chains given below trace back to one sample, sequenced in a study of glioma-infiltrating T cells after dendritic cell vaccination. Time point specified: after dendritic cell vaccination, including at tumor progression/relapse. Profiling relied on immunoSEQ multiplex PCR, and the TCRdb table lists in-frame clones only, not all of them. The sample yields about 64,000 clones, 86% seen once. Source: blood, taken after dendritic cell vaccination. Receptor source: a human donor with glioblastoma.

Points on this clone: Without the conserved terminal phenylalanine or tryptophan, this CDR3 likely stems from a read error. The CDR3 coding sequence is TGTGCCAGCAGCGTCTTAGACAGGCCAACGGGCTATGGCTACACCCTC. Protein sequence: CASSVLDRPTGYGYTL. The chain links TRBV9 to TRBJ1-2; TRBD1 might be the D (6 bases). Deletions cut 2 bases from V and 4 bases from J, with 18 bases between. Germline CDR1 is SGDLS and CDR2 is YYNGEE. The CDR3 consists of 16 residues.

This chain uses TRBV7-2 with TRBJ1-4; TRBD1 agrees at 8 bases. Germline CDR1 SGHTA, CDR2 FQGNSA. The CDR3 covers 15 residues. V shed 2 bases and J 8 bases; nucleotides not matched to a gene: 7. CDR3 in DNA: TGTGCCAGCAGCTTAATTACAGGGGGGAAAGAAAAACTGTTTTTT. Encoded protein: CASSLITGGKEKLFF.

The V call is TRBV10-3, the J call TRBJ2-3; D is uncertain. CDR1 and CDR2 (germline): ENHRY, SYGVKD. Trimming took 0 bases from V and 6 from J, leaving 10 bases between them. The length of the CDR3 is 14 residues. The CDR3: CAISESTSSDTQYF. In DNA, the CDR3 is TGTGCCATCAGTGAGTCTACGAGTTCTGATACGCAGTATTTT.

This clone was counted once. V usage is TRBV6-6 and J usage is TRBJ1-2; tentative D call: TRBD1 (6 bases). Trimming removed 6 bases at V and 7 bases at J, with 18 bases between. Germline-derived CDR1 and CDR2 are MNHNY and SVGAGI (reference sequence). This CDR3 has 14 amino acids. The CDR3 region has the DNA TGTGCCAGCAGCCCTCGAACAGGGTACCCTGGCTACACCTTC. This sequence encodes CASSPRTGYPGYTF.

The J gene is TRBJ1-1, the V gene TRBV29-1, with 7 bases that match TRBD1. Germline CDR1 is SQVTM and CDR2 is ANQGSEA. The CDR3 has 15 amino acids. Trimming took 3 bases from V and 1 from J; bases not matched to a gene: 8. The CDR3 sequence is CSVDSDRYPNTEAFF. The CDR3 DNA reads TGCAGCGTTGACTCGGACAGGTACCCGAACACTGAAGCTTTCTTT.

The chain couples TRBV7-9 to TRBJ2-7; 7 positions agree with TRBD1. V was clipped by 5 bases and J by 3 bases; unmatched bases: 4. In germline, CDR1 is SEHNR, CDR2 FQNEAQ (reference sequence). This CDR3 spans 13 amino acids. Here the CDR3 reads CASSLGTVYEQYF. CDR3 sequence (DNA): TGTGCCAGCAGCCTCGGGACAGTCTACGAGCAGTACTTC.

The CDR3 coding sequence is TGTGCCAGTACCTACAGGGATAGCAATCAGCCCCAGCATTTT. Amino acids: CASTYRDSNQPQHF. This chain uses TRBV19 with TRBJ1-5; D is perhaps TRBD1 (6 bases). The CDR3 consists of 14 residues. V shed 7 bases and J shed 0 bases, with 10 bases lying between them. Germline assignment: CDR1 LNHDA and CDR2 SQIVND (reference sequence).

The rearrangement links TRBV19 to TRBJ2-7; TRBD2 might be the D (6 bases). The CDR3 is 14 residues long. Trimming shortened V by 5 bases and J by 4 bases, and 15 bases separated the two germline ends. From germline, CDR1 is LNHDA and CDR2 SQIVND (reference sequence). This CDR3 is CASSFSGGAYEQYF. DNA for the CDR3: TGTGCCAGTAGTTTTAGCGGCGGGGCTTACGAGCAGTACTTC. Full variable domain (outside the CDR3, taken from reference TRBV19 and TRBJ2-7): DGGITQSPKYLFRKEGQNVTLSCEQNLNHDAMYWYRQDPGQGLRLIYYSQIVNDFQKGDIAEGYSVSREKKESFPLTVTSAQKNPTAFYLCASSFSGGAYEQYFGPGTRLTVT.

The chain is built from TRBV19 and TRBJ2-1; D possibly corresponds to TRBD2 (6 bases). V lost 6 bases and J lost 10, with 10 bases in between. The germline V gene has CDR1 LNHDA and CDR2 SQIVND (reference sequence). This CDR3 has 11 residues. The CDR3: CASSGRGEQFF. CDR3 sequence (DNA): TGTGCCAGTAGCGGGAGAGGCGAGCAGTTCTTC.

This chain joins TRBV2 and TRBJ2-2; TRBD2 might be the D (6 bases). CDR3 length: 14 residues. The V gene lost 11 bases and the J gene lost 5 bases, with 18 bases spanning the gap. Germline loops: CDR1 SNHLY, CDR2 FYNNEI. As DNA, the CDR3 is TGTGCCCCCCAACCGGGAGCGGAAACCGGGGAGCTGTTTTTT. Translated, it gives CAPQPGAETGELFF.

The V and J genes are TRBV6-6 and TRBJ1-5, with D possibly being TRBD1 (5 bases). The germline CDR1 and CDR2 sequences are MNHNY and SVGAGI (reference sequence). CDR3 length: 13 amino acids. V was pared by 7 bases and J by 2 bases, with 9 bases between. DNA for the CDR3: TGTGCCAGCACCAAACAGGGCAATCAGCCCCAGCATTTT. It codes for CASTKQGNQPQHF.

CDR3 protein: CASSVGFGYGYTF. Here the CDR3 DNA reads TGTGCCAGCAGCGTAGGGTTCGGGTATGGCTACACCTTC. V usage is TRBV9 and J usage is TRBJ1-2; D is unclear. The V end lost 0 bases, the J end lost 5 bases, and 8 bases lay between the germline ends. CDR1 and CDR2 (germline): SGDLS, YYNGEE. The CDR3 sequence is 13 residues long.

The J gene is TRBJ2-7, the V gene TRBV19, with no clear D. The CDR3 length is 13 residues. CDR1 is LNHDA and CDR2 is SQIVND in the germline V gene (reference sequence). V dropped 3 bases and J dropped 1 base, with 7 bases sitting between them. CDR3 loop: CASSMGRSYEQYF. The CDR3 DNA reads as TGTGCCAGTAGTATGGGCCGGTCCTACGAGCAGTACTTC.

This clone was observed a single time. The chain employs TRBV27 and TRBJ2-7; perhaps TRBD1 as D (5 bases). Trimming shortened V by 3 bases and J by 2 bases, and 14 bases separated the two germline ends. Germline CDR1 MNHEY, CDR2 SMNVEV (reference sequence). The CDR3 extends over 15 amino acids. The CDR3 sequence: CASSLFRGGTYEQYF. CDR3 nucleotide sequence: TGTGCCAGCAGTTTGTTTAGGGGTGGTACCTACGAGCAGTACTTC.

This clone was detected only a few times. This rearrangement joins TRBV7-3 to TRBJ2-1; 12 bases line up with TRBD2. This CDR3 contains 15 residues. V dropped 5 bases and J dropped 7; count of bases not matched to a gene: 6. Looked up from germline, CDR1 is SGHTA and CDR2 is FQGTGA. CDR3 sequence reads: CASSLLAGGGNEQFF. As DNA, the CDR3 is TGTGCCAGCAGCCTTCTAGCGGGAGGGGGGAATGAGCAGTTCTTC. The whole variable domain, filled in from reference TRBV7-3 and TRBJ2-1, reads GAGVSQTPSNKVTEKGKYVELRCDPISGHTALYWYRQSLGQGPEFLIYFQGTGAADDSGLPNDRFFAVRPEGSVSTLKIQRTERGDSAVYLCASSLLAGGGNEQFFGPGTRLTVL.

The chain uses TRBV7-8 and TRBJ2-7; the D is unclear. The germline gives CDR1 SGHVS, CDR2 FQNEAQ. The length of the CDR3 is 12 residues. Trimming cost V 5 bases and J 1 base, with 6 bases left between them. The CDR3 bases are TGTGCCAGCAGCACCACTTCCTACGAGCAGTACTTC. This sequence encodes CASSTTSYEQYF.

The chain joins TRBV27 to TRBJ1-5; D is uncertain. Germline V lookup: CDR1 MNHEY, CDR2 SMNVEV (reference sequence). V was cut by 0 bases and J by 0 bases, with 9 bases left in between. CDR3 size: 16 residues. The CDR3: CASSLSGPSSNQPQHF. The CDR3 DNA follows: TGTGCCAGCAGTTTATCGGGCCCGTCTAGCAATCAGCCCCAGCATTTT.

The chain couples TRBV7-8 to TRBJ1-2, with 9 positions matching TRBD1. The CDR3 contains 14 residues. J lost 8 bases, V lost 7 bases, and 11 bases had no gene match. Germline loops: CDR1 SGHVS, CDR2 FQNEAQ. CDR3 region: CASNRDRDSRGYTF. The DNA for the CDR3 is TGTGCCAGCAATAGGGACAGGGACAGCAGGGGCTACACCTTC.

This clone was detected only once. V gene TRBV5-1 combines with J gene TRBJ1-2; no clear D. CDR3 length: 14 residues. Germline CDR1 SGHRS, CDR2 YFSETQ. Trimming cost V 4 bases and J 6 bases, with 16 bases left between them. The CDR3 DNA is TGCGCCAGCAGCCCCCATCGTCAGGAAGATGGCTACACCTTC. Translated, it gives CASSPHRQEDGYTF.

The chain recombines TRBV15 with TRBJ1-4; no reliable D call. The length of the CDR3 is 15 residues. Per germline, CDR1 LNHNV and CDR2 YYDKDF (reference sequence). The V end was cut by 3 bases, the J end by 7 bases, with 15 bases between. The CDR3 protein is CATSRVSFSGEKLFF. CDR3 nucleotide sequence: TGTGCCACCAGCAGGGTTTCATTCTCGGGTGAAAAACTGTTTTTT.

Written as DNA, the CDR3 is TGTGCCAGCTCACTCGGGAAACAGATCTACAATGAGCAGTTCTTC. Protein product: CASSLGKQIYNEQFF. The chain recombines TRBV18 with TRBJ2-1; TRBD2 is a possible D gene (5 bases). The CDR3 consists of 15 residues. V shed 4 bases and J shed 3 bases, with 13 bases lying between them. Per the germline V gene, CDR1 is KGHSH and CDR2 is LQKENI.

This clone was seen a single time. The V gene is TRBV5-1, the J gene TRBJ2-5; 8 bases match TRBD1. Trimming removed 4 bases from V and 1 base from J; junction bases left unmatched: 3. The CDR3 runs 14 residues. Germline lookup yields CDR1 SGHRS and CDR2 YFSETQ. DNA of the CDR3: TGCGCCAGCAGCAGAGGACAGGGCCAAGAGACCCAGTACTTC. As protein: CASSRGQGQETQYF.